The entry below gives a single T cell receptor delta chain sequence along with its context. The specificity of this receptor is unknown. No much larger clonotype is one base removed from it; base qualities were not supplied. Thymic samples were depleted of alphabeta T cells, then CD3+ TCRVdelta1+ TCRVdelta2- thymocytes were FACS-sorted. The purity of the sorted Vdelta1+ thymocytes fell between roughly 96% and 99.6%. Thymic specimens were obtained from several paediatric patients, aged from 5 days to 15 months, who were undergoing corrective cardiac surgery. Thymic tissue was dispersed, and mononuclear cells were isolated on a Histopaque-1077 density gradient. The staining antibodies were anti-TCRVdelta1 clone TS8.2, anti-TCRVdelta2 clone B6, anti-CD3 clone HIT3a and anti-TCRalphabeta clone IP26. RNA extraction was carried out with the RNeasy mini kit, and reverse transcription was then done using Superscript III. Multiplex PCR was used to generate CDR3 amplicons, with pooled V-gene forward primers and a constant-region reverse primer carrying Illumina adaptor overhangs. After gel purification, the amplicons were indexed with Nextera index primers during 7 to 9 additional PCR cycles and then purified using AMPure XP beads. Libraries were sequenced on an Illumina MiSeq with paired-end 250 bp reads, dual indexing and about 20% PhiX spike-in. The paper's data handling went like this. Read quality was checked with FastQC, and TRG read pairs were merged using ea-utils fastq-join. Annotation of sequences was performed with IMGT/HighV-QUEST, only productive sequences with unambiguous V-gene assignment were retained, and clonotypes were defined by identical CDR3 sequence. VDJtools 1.1.1, tcR 2.2.3, Treemap and vegan Shannon diversity in R 3.4.4 were used for downstream analysis. Identical DNA sequences were merged into single rows after TCRdb reprocessed the public reads with CATT. In this record, the V and J calls reflect TCRdb's handling and not the investigators' own analysis. Counted in this sample were over 45,000 delta-chain clones; roughly 16% of them appeared once. 0.39% of the sample is taken by the ten largest.

Its CDR3 holds 20 amino acids, cysteine through phenylalanine. Left in the record is the CDR3 DNA by itself, 60 bases read in frame from the first base. As encoded in the germline V gene, CDR1 is TSWWSYY while CDR2 is QGS. Relative to germline, V is missing 1 base and J is missing 0 bases, with 11 bases of the junction outside any gene match. The source of the sample is a study of Vδ1+ human thymocytes listed by TCRdb under 2018. About the investigation overall: As a data resource, the study described the mRNA-level TRG and TRD CDR3 repertoires found in highly purified Vdelta1+ thymocytes taken from young children. Earlier work had validated the multiplex-based CDR3 amplicon strategy against 5'RACE-based methods for generating CDR3 amplicons.

Here is what the overall study found, with its caveats: Because no clustering by age or sex was seen, donors were not stratified by age or sex in the analyses. Donors shared many TRG clonotypes (up to roughly 6.9x10^3), but TRD repertoires were essentially private, with at most 130 shared. Unlike the oligoclonal repertoires in peripheral blood, the thymic TRG and TRD repertoires appeared highly polyclonal, with Gaussian CDR3 length distributions. Although sort purity was high, about a fifth of thymic TRD sequences were Vdelta2 (with a few Vdelta3), in contrast to the peripheral blood Vdelta1+ controls. Because unexpected Vdelta2 sequences could lead to misinterpretation of bulk repertoire data, the authors recommended using highly purified populations and single-cell validation.

The origin of this receptor is a girl less than two years old who had congenital heart surgery. The chain employs TRDV1 and TRDJ1; 13 bases in the junction line up with TRDD3. The material sequenced was Vdelta1+ gamma-delta thymocytes from the thymus. The sample's cell subset or site, from its label and the paper: FACS-sorted CD3+ TCRalphabeta- TCRVdelta1+ TCRVdelta2- thymocytes. The CDR3 region has the sequence CALGERPPTGGYVYTDKLIF. The bases are TGTGCTCTTGGGGAACGCCCCCCCACTGGGGGATACGTGTACACCGATAAACTCATCTTT.